This T cell receptor beta chain appears in the sequencing data of a study of Ad26.COV2.S vaccination and SARS-CoV-2 variants. Broader study findings: Vaccinees and placebo recipients showed similar non-spike TCR breadth. It was reported that spike-specific CD8+ and CD4+ T cell responses were substantially broad after vaccination.

Assay used: immunoSEQ multiplex PCR; TCRdb lists only in-frame clones, some missing. The table includes approximately 97,000 clones, around 80% detected once. The CDR3 length is 15 residues. V lost 5 bases to trimming and J lost 7 bases, with 20 bases between them. Germline CDR1 MNHEY, CDR2 SMNVEV (reference sequence). Points on this clone: The antigen is unknown.

Source: peripheral blood, taken after recovery from COVID-19. This TCR came from a human donor who had recovered from COVID-19. The chain has TRBV27 and TRBJ1-2; no definite D call. This CDR3 is CASSPTPAPPFGYTF. Written as DNA, the CDR3 is TGTGCCAGCAGTCCAACACCAGCTCCACCATTTGGCTACACCTTC.